The sequence of this T cell receptor beta chain was determined in a study of T cell clones after liver transplantation. Study-wide context: Blood was drawn pre-transplant, before withdrawal, and after full or failed withdrawal.

Trimming pared 4 bases from V and 6 bases from J, leaving 5 bases between. CDR3 length: 11 residues. Germline V CDR1 and CDR2: MNHNS, SASEGT. Clones were sequenced by immunoSEQ multiplex PCR, and TCRdb holds only the in-frame ones, with some missing. This repertoire shows 77,000 or so clones, under 90% found once; its top ten account for roughly 0.87%. The origin of this receptor is a human patient who received a liver transplant. Some T cells may be supplied by the graft donor. Specimen: CD4+ T cells from blood, collected 12 months after liver transplant. The chain links TRBV6-1 to TRBJ2-3; D is unresolved. CDR3 in amino acids: CASSVWDTQYF. CDR3 in DNA: TGTGCCAGCAGTGTGTGGGATACGCAGTATTTT.